This T cell receptor (beta chain) emerged from a study of T cells in Graves' hyperthyroidism and ophthalmopathy. Study-wide results and caveats: Appearing also in blood were most of the thyroid clonotypes expanded above 0.001. The model made its ophthalmopathy prediction, and onset followed a median about 5.9 months later.

From RNA transcripts, TCR beta CDR3 regions were amplified. HTBI primers were used for first-round RT-PCR of the TCR CDR3. TCRdb reprocessed the multiplex PCR reads with MiXCR, giving one entry per CDR3 protein. The data contain fewer than 450,000 distinct CDR3 sequences, about a sixth of them seen just once; the ten biggest clones take up 30% to 35%. Germline V gene sequence: CDR1 KGHDR, CDR2 SFDVKD. CDR3 size: 12 residues. Trimming left V 4 bases short and J 3 bases short, with 6 bases between. This clonotype was observed a few times. The target antigen is unknown. Exclusions: uncontrolled infection, other autoimmune disease, pregnancy, lactation. The source of the PBMCs was roughly 10 ml of fresh peripheral blood.

The sequencing input was blood. The genes are TRBV24-1 and TRBJ2-7; D ambiguous. The receptor comes from a woman in her 30s with Graves' hyperthyroidism that later progressed to Graves' ophthalmopathy. Written as DNA, the CDR3 is TGTGCCACCAGTGACCCTAACTACGAGCAGTACTTC. Protein product: CATSDPNYEQYF.